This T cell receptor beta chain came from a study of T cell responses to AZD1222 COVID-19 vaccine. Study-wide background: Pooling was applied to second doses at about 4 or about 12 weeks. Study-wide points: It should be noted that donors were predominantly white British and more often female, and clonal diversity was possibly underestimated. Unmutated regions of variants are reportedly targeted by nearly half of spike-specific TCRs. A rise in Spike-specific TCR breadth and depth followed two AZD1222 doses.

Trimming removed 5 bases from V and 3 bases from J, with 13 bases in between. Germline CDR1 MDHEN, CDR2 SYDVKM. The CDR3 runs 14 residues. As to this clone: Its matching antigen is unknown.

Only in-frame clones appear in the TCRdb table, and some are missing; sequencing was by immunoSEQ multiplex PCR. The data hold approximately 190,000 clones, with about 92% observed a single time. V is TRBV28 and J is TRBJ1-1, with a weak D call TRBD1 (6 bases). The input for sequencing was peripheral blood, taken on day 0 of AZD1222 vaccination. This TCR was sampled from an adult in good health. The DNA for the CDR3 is TGTGCCAGCAGTGCTGCGGAGGGGGACACTGAAGCTTTCTTT. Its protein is CASSAAEGDTEAFF.